A selection of T cell receptor beta chains follows, all from one sample in a study of blood T cell repertoires in COVID-19. The protocol was immunoSEQ multiplex PCR, while the TCRdb copy is restricted to in-frame clones and leaves out a portion. The sample shows 50,000 to 55,000 clones, 65% to 90% of them seen only once. Sequencing was carried out using peripheral blood. The receptors were sampled from a man in his sixties or seventies with acute or convalescent COVID-19. CDR3s leave out the opening cysteine and the closing phenylalanine or tryptophan. Clone sizes are given selectively: once, few, many, or a class where the clone is expanded.

abundance	j_gene	v_gene	CDR3aa
NA	TRBJ2-3	TRBV3-1/TRBV3-2	ASSGLDGDTQY
NA	TRBJ2-1	TRBV7-8	ASSSREFPRNEQF
few	TRBJ2-7	TRBV6-5	AFSGRPAYEQY
NA	TRBJ2-2	TRBV12-3/TRBV12-4	ASRLQESGELF
NA	TRBJ1-3	TRBV28	ASSTQGLGNTIY
NA	TRBJ2-3	TRBV5-4	ASSGWREGLADTQY
NA	TRBJ2-1	TRBV5-1	ASSPTSGRYNEQF
once	TRBJ2-6	TRBV11-1	ASSFSAGAGANVLT
NA	TRBJ2-5	TRBV27	ASRRSRTGGEETQY
NA	TRBJ2-3	TRBV11-3	ASSLGLAGGPPDTQY
NA	TRBJ1-6	TRBV12-3/TRBV12-4	ASRGQGHSPLH
NA	TRBJ2-7	TRBV19	ASSGPAGVYEQY
NA	TRBJ2-3	TRBV10-3	AITSGRATDTQY
once	TRBJ1-4	TRBV18	ASSPDGQTTLF
NA	TRBJ2-3	TRBV2	ASSEIELGHTQY
once	TRBJ2-1	TRBV4-2	ASSRTTRTGNNEQF
NA	TRBJ2-3	TRBV5-1	ASSWGVEMDTQY
NA	TRBJ2-7	TRBV6-1	ASSVPAPSGRPSYEQY
NA	TRBJ2-5	TRBV19	ASTGTSGQGQTQY
NA	TRBJ2-6	TRBV7-2	ASSLGGTGANVLT
NA	TRBJ2-2	TRBV29-1	SVEGGAATGELF
NA	TRBJ2-5	TRBV18	ASSPRSQETQY
NA	TRBJ2-3	TRBV5-1	ASRTGLAGGSDTQY
NA	TRBJ2-2	TRBV7-6	ASSFARDRPLPGELF
few	TRBJ2-5	TRBV7-2	ASSLGGTTQETQY
NA	TRBJ2-7	TRBV11-2	ASSLGSSSGSSYEQY
NA	TRBJ1-4	TRBV27	ASSSLGTGNEKLF
NA	TRBJ1-2	TRBV11-2	ASSRQLQTYGYT
NA	TRBJ2-1	TRBV19	ASSKGLAGGRNEQF
NA	TRBJ2-2	TRBV18	ASSPPWGANTGELF
NA	TRBJ1-1	TRBV7-3	ASSLTRTPGGEAF